Below, one T cell receptor beta chain is given with its context. The data belong to a study of blood T cell repertoires in COVID-19. Donors of Cohort 3 who recovered were those that had two negative PCRs, clearance, or symptom resolution. Sequenced by immunoSEQ multiplex PCR; TCRdb stores in-frame clones only, minus some. The top ten clones hold about 2.6% of a sample with 290,000 or so clones, approximately 86% of them seen once. The J segment lost 8 bases and the V segment lost 5 bases, leaving 6 bases of the junction unmatched. CDR1 and CDR2 (germline): SGHTA, FQGNSA. This CDR3 comprises 14 residues.

Sequencing was done on a sample of PBMCs or T cells enriched from blood (not recorded which). The receptor was derived from a woman aged 18-30 years who had recovered from COVID-19. This chain uses TRBV7-2 with TRBJ1-4, with 9 positions matching TRBD1. In nucleotides, the CDR3 is TGTGCCAGCAGCGCCGGGACAGGGAACGAAAAACTGTTTTTT. Its protein product is CASSAGTGNEKLFF.